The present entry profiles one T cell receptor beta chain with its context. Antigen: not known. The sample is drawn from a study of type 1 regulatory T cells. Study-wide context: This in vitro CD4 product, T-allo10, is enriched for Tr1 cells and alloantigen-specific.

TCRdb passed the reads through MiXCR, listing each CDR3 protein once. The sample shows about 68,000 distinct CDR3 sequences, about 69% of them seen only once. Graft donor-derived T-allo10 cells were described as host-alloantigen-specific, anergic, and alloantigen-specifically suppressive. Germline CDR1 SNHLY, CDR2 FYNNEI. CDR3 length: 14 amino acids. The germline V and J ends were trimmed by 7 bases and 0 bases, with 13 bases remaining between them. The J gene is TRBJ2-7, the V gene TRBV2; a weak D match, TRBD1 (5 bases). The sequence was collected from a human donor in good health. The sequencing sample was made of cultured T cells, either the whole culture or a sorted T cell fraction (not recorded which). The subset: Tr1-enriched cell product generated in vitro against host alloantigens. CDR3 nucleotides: TGTGCCAGCAAGGGGCAGCAAATCTCCTACGAGCAGTACTTC. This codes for CASKGQQISYEQYF.